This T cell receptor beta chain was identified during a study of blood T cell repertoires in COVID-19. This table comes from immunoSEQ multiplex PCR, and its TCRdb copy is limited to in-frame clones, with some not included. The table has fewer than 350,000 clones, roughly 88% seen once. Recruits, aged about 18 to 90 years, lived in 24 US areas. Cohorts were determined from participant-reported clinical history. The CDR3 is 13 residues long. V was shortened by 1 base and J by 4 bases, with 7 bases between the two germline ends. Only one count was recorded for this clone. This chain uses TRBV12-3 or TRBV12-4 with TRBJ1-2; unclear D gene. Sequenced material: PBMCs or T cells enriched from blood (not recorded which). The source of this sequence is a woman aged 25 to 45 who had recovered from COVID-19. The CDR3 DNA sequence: TGTGCCAGCAGTTTAGGGCAGATCTATGGCTACACCTTC. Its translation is CASSLGQIYGYTF.